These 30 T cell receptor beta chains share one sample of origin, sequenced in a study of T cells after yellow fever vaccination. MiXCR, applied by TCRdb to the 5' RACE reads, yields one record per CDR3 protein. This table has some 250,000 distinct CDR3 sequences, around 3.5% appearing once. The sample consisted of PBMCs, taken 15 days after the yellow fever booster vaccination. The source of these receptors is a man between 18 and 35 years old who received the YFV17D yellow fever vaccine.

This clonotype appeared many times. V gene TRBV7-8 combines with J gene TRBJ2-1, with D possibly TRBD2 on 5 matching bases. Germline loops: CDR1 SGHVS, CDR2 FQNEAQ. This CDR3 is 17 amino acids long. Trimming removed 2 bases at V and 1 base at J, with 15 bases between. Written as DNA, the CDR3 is TGTGCCAGCAGCTTACGGCGGGCAGTAGGGTCCTACAATGAGCAGTTCTTC. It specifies CASSLRRAVGSYNEQFF.

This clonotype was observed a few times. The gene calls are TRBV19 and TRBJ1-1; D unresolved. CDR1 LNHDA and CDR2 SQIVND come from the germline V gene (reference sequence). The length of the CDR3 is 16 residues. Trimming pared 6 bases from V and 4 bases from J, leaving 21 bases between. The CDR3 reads CASSRRTDESRTEAFF. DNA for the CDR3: TGTGCCAGTAGCAGACGGACCGACGAGTCCCGCACTGAAGCTTTCTTT.

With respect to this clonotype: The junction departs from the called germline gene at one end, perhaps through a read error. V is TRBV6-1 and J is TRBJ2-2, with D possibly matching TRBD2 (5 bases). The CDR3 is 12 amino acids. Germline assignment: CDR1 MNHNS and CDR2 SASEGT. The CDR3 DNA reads TGTGCCAGCAGCGTGGGCACCGGGGAGCTGCTTTTT. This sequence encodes CASSVGTGELLF.

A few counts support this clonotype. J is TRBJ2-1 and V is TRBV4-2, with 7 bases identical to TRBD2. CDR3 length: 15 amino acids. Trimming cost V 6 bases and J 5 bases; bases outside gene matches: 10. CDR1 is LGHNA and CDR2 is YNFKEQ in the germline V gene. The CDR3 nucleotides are TGTGCCAGCAGACCCCGACTAGCTGACAACAATGAGCAGTTCTTC. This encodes CASRPRLADNNEQFF.

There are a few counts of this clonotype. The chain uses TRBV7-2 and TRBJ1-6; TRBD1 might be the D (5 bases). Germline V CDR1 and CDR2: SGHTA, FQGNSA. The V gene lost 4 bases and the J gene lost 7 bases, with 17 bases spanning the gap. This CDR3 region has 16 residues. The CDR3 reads CASSSRVGPQNSPLHF. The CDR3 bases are TGTGCCAGCAGCTCGAGGGTGGGGCCGCAGAATTCACCCCTCCACTTT.

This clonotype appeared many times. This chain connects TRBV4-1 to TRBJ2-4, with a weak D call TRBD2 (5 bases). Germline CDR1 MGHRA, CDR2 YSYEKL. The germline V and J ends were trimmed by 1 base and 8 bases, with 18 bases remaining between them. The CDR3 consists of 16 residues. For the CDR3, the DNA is TGCGCCAGCAGCCAAGTTCGGCTGGAGGTGGGCGACATTCAGTACTTC. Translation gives CASSQVRLEVGDIQYF.

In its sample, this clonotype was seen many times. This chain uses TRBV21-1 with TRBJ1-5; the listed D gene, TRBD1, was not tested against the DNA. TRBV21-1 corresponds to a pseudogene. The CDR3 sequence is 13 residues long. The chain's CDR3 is CASRTGATQPQHF. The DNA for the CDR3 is TGTGCCAGCCGGACAGGGGCTACTCAGCCCCAGCATTTT.

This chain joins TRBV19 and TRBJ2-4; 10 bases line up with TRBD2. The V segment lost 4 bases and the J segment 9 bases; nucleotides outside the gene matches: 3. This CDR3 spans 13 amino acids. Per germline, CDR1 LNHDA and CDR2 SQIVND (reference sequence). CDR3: CASSKRGGSIQYF. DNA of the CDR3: TGTGCCAGTAGTAAGCGGGGGGGCTCCATTCAGTACTTC.

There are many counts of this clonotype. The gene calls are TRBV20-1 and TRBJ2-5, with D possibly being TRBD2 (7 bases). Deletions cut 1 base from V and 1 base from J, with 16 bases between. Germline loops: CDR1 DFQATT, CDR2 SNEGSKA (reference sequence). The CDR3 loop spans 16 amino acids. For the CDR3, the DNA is TGCAGTGCTAGAGGGGGGAGGGGGGCCAGCCAAGAGACCCAGTACTTC. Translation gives CSARGGRGASQETQYF.

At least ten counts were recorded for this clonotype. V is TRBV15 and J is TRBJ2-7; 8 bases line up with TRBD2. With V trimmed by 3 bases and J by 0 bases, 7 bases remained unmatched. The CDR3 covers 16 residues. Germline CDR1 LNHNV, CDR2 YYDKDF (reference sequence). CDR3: CATSSSVAGSSYEQYF. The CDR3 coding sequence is TGTGCCACCAGCAGCTCTGTAGCGGGGAGCTCCTACGAGCAGTACTTC.

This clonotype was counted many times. CDR3 residues: CASSEETSLDYGYTF. The CDR3 bases are TGTGCCAGCTCGGAAGAGACCTCCCTGGACTATGGCTACACCTTC. J is TRBJ1-2 and V is TRBV18; no firm D call. The V and J ends lost 6 bases and 3 bases respectively, with 17 bases between them. Germline V gene sequence: CDR1 KGHSH, CDR2 LQKENI. The CDR3 length is 15 residues.

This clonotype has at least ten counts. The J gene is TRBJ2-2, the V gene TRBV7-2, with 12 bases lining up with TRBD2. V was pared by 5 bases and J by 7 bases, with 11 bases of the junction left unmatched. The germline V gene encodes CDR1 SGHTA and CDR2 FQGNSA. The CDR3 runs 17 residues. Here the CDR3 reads CASSPRLAGASDGELFF. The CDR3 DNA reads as TGTGCCAGCAGCCCGCGACTAGCGGGGGCCTCAGACGGGGAGCTGTTTTTT.

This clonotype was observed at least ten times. CDR3 sequence: CASSSGLTSTDTQYF. The CDR3 nucleotides are TGTGCCAGCAGTTCTGGACTTACTAGCACAGATACGCAGTATTTT. The chain combines TRBV27 with TRBJ2-3, with D perhaps TRBD2 (5 bases). CDR1 and CDR2 from the germline V gene are MNHEY and SMNVEV (reference sequence). The length of the CDR3 is 15 residues. V gave up 4 bases and J gave up 0 bases, with 11 bases separating them.

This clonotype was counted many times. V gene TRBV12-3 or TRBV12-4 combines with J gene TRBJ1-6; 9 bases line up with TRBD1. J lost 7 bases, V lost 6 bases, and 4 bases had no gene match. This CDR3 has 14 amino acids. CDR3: CASRPGTGNSPLHF. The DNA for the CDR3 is TGTGCCAGCAGACCCGGGACAGGGAATTCACCCCTCCACTTT.

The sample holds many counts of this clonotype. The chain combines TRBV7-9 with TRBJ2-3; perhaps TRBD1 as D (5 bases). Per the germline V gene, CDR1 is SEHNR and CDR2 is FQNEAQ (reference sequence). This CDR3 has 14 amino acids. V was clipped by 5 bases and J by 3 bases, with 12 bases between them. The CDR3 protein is CASSPWGLTDTQYF. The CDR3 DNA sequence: TGTGCCAGCAGCCCGTGGGGCTTAACAGATACGCAGTATTTT.

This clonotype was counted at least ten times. For the CDR3, the DNA is TGCGCCAGCAGCCAAGAAGGCAGAATGAACACTGAAGCTTTCTTT. Translation: CASSQEGRMNTEAFF. V gene TRBV4-1 combines with J gene TRBJ1-1; D remains unclear. The CDR3 runs 15 residues. The V and J ends lost 0 bases and 0 bases respectively, with 8 bases between them. In germline, CDR1 is MGHRA, CDR2 YSYEKL.

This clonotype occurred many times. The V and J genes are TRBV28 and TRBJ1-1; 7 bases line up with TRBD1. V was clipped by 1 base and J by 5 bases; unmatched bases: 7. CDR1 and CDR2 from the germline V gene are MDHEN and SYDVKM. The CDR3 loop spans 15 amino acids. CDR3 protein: CASSLSAGGGTEAFF. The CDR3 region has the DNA TGTGCCAGCAGTTTATCGGCAGGGGGGGGGACTGAAGCTTTCTTT.

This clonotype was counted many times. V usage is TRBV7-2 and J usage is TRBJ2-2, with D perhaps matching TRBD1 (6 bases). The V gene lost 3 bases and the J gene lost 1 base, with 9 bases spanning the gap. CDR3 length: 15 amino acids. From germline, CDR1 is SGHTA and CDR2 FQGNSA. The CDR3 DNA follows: TGTGCCAGCAGCTTGGAGACAGGGAACACCGGGGAGCTGTTTTTT. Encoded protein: CASSLETGNTGELFF.

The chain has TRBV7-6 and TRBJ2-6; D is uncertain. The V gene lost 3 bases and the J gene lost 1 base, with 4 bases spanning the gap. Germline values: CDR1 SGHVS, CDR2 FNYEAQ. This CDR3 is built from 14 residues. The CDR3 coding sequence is TGTGCCAGCAGCTTGCAATCTGGGGCCAACGTCCTGACTTTC. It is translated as CASSLQSGANVLTF.

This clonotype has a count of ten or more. The CDR3 protein is CASSLDLHSPEQYF. In nucleotides, the CDR3 is TGTGCCAGCAGTTTAGACCTTCACTCCCCCGAGCAGTACTTC. The V gene is TRBV6-5, the J gene TRBJ2-7, with D uncertain. The CDR3 length is 14 residues. The ends were cut back, 4 bases at V and 6 bases at J, with 16 bases in the middle. Germline V gene data show CDR1 as MNHEY and CDR2 as SVGAGI.

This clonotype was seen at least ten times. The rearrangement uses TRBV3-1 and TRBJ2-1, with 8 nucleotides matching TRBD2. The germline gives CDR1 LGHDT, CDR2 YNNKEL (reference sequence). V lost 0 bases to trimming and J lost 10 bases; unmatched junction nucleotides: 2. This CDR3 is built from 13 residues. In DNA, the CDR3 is TGTGCCAGCAGCCAAGATCGACTAGCGGAGCAGTTCTTC. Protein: CASSQDRLAEQFF.

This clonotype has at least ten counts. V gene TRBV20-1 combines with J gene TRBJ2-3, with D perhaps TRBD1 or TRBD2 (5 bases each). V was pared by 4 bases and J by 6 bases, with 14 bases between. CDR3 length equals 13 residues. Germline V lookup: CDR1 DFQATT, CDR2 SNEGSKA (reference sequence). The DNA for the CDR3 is TGCAGTGCTACCGGGACCCCAGGGGATACGCAGTATTTT. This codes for CSATGTPGDTQYF.

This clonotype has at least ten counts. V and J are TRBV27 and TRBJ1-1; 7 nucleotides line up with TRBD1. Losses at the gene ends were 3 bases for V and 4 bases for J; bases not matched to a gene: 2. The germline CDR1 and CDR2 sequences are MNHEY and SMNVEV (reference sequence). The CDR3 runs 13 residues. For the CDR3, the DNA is TGTGCCAGCAGTTTCCGGGACAGCACTGAAGCTTTCTTT. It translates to CASSFRDSTEAFF.

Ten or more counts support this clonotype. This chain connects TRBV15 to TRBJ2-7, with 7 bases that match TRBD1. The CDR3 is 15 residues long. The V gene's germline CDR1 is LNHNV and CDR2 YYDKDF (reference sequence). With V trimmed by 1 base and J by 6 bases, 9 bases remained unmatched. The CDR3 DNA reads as TGTGCCACCAGCAGAGCAGGCACAGGGGTAAGCGAGCAGTACTTC. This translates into CATSRAGTGVSEQYF.

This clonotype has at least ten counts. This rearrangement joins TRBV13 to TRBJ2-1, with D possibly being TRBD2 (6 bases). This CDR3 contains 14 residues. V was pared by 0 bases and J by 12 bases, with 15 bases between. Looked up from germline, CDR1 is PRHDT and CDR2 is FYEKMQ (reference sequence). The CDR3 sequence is CASSLGGTGQRQFF. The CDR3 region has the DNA TGTGCCAGCAGCTTAGGAGGGACTGGACAAAGGCAGTTCTTC.

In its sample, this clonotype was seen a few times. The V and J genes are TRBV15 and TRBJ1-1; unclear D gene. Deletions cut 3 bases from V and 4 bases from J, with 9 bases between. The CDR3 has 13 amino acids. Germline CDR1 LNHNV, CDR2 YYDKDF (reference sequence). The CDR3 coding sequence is TGTGCCACCAGCAGCATGGGCGGCACTGAAGCTTTCTTT. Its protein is CATSSMGGTEAFF. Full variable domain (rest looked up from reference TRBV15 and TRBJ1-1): DAMVIQNPRYQVTQFGKPVTLSCSQTLNHNVMYWYQQKSSQAPKLLFHYYDKDFNNEADTPDNFQSRRPNTSFCFLDIRSPGLGDTAMYLCATSSMGGTEAFFGQGTRLTVV.

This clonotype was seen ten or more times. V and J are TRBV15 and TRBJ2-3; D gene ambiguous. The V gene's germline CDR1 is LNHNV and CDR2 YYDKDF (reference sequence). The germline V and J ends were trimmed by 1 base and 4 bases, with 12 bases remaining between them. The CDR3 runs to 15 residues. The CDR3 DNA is TGTGCCACCAGCAGAGTTAGCAGGAATCCAGATACGCAGTATTTT. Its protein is CATSRVSRNPDTQYF.

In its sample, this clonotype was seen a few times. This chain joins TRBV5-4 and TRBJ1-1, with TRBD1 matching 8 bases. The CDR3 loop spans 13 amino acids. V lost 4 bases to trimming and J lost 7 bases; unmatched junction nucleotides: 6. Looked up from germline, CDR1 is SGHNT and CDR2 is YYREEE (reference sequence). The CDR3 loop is CASSNHRGNEAFF. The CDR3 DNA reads TGTGCCAGCAGCAACCACAGGGGGAATGAAGCTTTCTTT. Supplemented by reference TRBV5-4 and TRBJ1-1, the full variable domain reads ETGVTQSPTHLIKTRGQQVTLRCSSQSGHNTVSWYQQALGQGPQFIFQYYREEENGRGNFPPRFSGLQFPNYSSELNVNALELDDSALYLCASSNHRGNEAFFGQGTRLTVV.

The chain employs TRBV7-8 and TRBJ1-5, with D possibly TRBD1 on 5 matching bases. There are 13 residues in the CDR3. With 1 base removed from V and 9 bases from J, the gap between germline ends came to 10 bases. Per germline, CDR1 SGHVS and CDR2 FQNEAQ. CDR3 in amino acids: CASSLEEGRPQHF. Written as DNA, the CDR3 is TGTGCCAGCAGCTTAGAGGAGGGGAGGCCCCAGCATTTT.

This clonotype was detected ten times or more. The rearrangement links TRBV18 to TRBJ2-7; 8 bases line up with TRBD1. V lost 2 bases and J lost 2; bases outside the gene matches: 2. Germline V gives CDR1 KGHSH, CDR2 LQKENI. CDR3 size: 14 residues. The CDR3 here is CASSPNRGTYEQYF. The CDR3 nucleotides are TGTGCCAGCTCACCAAACAGGGGGACCTACGAGCAGTACTTC.